The 24 T cell receptor beta chains below come from one sample, sequenced in a study of T cell responses to AZD1222 COVID-19 vaccine. Here immunoSEQ multiplex PCR was the method, and the copy in TCRdb shows in-frame clones only, minus some. The sample holds more than 100,000 clones, over 90% seen once. The starting material was peripheral blood, obtained on day 0 of AZD1222 vaccination. These receptors were taken from an adult in good health.

Only one count was recorded for this clone. The chain joins TRBV7-6 to TRBJ2-1; D unresolved. Germline V lookup: CDR1 SGHVS, CDR2 FNYEAQ. The germline V and J ends were trimmed by 5 bases and 5 bases, with 25 bases remaining between them. CDR3 length: 18 residues. This chain's CDR3 is CASSIRAVVKPLNNEQFF. DNA for the CDR3: TGTGCCAGCAGCATCCGGGCAGTCGTGAAACCGTTAAACAATGAGCAGTTCTTC. Filled out from reference TRBV7-6 and TRBJ2-1, the complete variable domain reads GAGVSQSPRYKVTKRGQDVALRCDPISGHVSLYWYRQALGQGPEFLTYFNYEAQQDKSGLPNDRFSAERPEGSISTLTIQRTEQRDSAMYRCASSIRAVVKPLNNEQFFGPGTRLTVL.

J is TRBJ2-7 and V is TRBV4-1; no clear D. Germline CDR1 reads MGHRA; CDR2 reads YSYEKL. Trimming shortened V by 0 bases and J by 7 bases, and 13 bases separated the two germline ends. The CDR3 totals 14 residues. CDR3: CASSQDGIVREQYF. DNA of the CDR3: TGCGCCAGCAGCCAAGATGGAATAGTGCGGGAGCAGTACTTC.

V and J are TRBV27 and TRBJ1-5, with D possibly TRBD1 on 6 matching bases. This CDR3 has 17 amino acids. Germline-derived CDR1 and CDR2 are MNHEY and SMNVEV (reference sequence). The ends were cut back, 8 bases at V and 0 bases at J, with 20 bases in the middle. CDR3 coding DNA: TGTGCCAGCTTACCGGGACACCAGCTAAATAGCAATCAGCCCCAGCATTTT. The encoded protein is CASLPGHQLNSNQPQHF.

The rearrangement uses TRBV6-5 and TRBJ2-3; a possible D gene is TRBD1 (5 bases). V dropped 5 bases and J dropped 5 bases, with 14 bases sitting between them. CDR3 size: 14 residues. CDR1 MNHEY and CDR2 SVGAGI come from the germline V gene. CDR3 sequence (DNA): TGTGCCAGCAGTCTGACAGCGTATGTAGATACGCAGTATTTT. It specifies CASSLTAYVDTQYF.

This clone was seen only once. V is TRBV29-1 and J is TRBJ1-1; a weak D match, TRBD1 (5 bases). The CDR3 is 14 residues long. V was cut by 4 bases and J by 0 bases, with 12 bases left in between. Germline lookup yields CDR1 SQVTM and CDR2 ANQGSEA. The DNA of the CDR3 is TGCAGCGTTGGGCGTCAGGGAATGAACACTGAAGCTTTCTTT. Translating gives CSVGRQGMNTEAFF.

The V gene is TRBV5-1, the J gene TRBJ1-2; D might be TRBD1 (5 bases). The CDR3 is 16 amino acids. CDR1 and CDR2 from the germline V gene are SGHRS and YFSETQ. Deletions cut 4 bases from V and 1 base from J, with 17 bases between. CDR3 in DNA: TGCGCCAGCAGCCCAGGTTCCGGGGCTTATAACTATGGCTACACCTTC. Protein sequence: CASSPGSGAYNYGYTF.

Comment on this clone: A read error may account for a junction end that differs from germline. The chain employs TRBV3-1 (or the pseudogene TRBV3-2) and TRBJ2-2; no clear D gene. Germline CDR1 is LGHDT and CDR2 is YNNKEL (reference sequence). The CDR3 covers 16 residues. The CDR3 reads CASGQGSGTNTGELFF. DNA for the CDR3: TGTGCCAGCGGCCAAGGGTCCGGAACCAACACCGGGGAGCTGTTTTTT.

The chain couples TRBV11-2 to TRBJ2-1, with D hard to call. V dropped 2 bases and J dropped 9 bases, with 5 bases sitting between them. The CDR3 has 11 residues. Germline values: CDR1 SGHAT, CDR2 FQNNGV. The CDR3 loop reads CASSLIFEQFF. CDR3 bases: TGTGCCAGCAGCTTAATTTTTGAGCAGTTCTTC.

The chain couples TRBV7-2 to TRBJ2-1; 10 nucleotides align to TRBD2. Germline CDR1 SGHTA, CDR2 FQGNSA. The CDR3 totals 15 residues. After removal of 3 bases from V and 9 bases from J, the junction contained 8 bases not matched to a gene. CDR3 amino acids: CASSLSGLARGEQFF. The CDR3 nucleotides are TGTGCCAGCAGCTTGTCGGGACTAGCGAGGGGTGAGCAGTTCTTC.

The chain combines TRBV10-2 with TRBJ2-7, with 7 bases identical to TRBD2. Looked up from germline, CDR1 is WSHSY and CDR2 is SAAADI. The CDR3 has 13 amino acids. The ends lost 7 bases at V and 2 bases at J; junction bases unmatched: 5. CDR3 residues: CASKGSGPYEQYF. The CDR3 DNA is TGCGCCAGCAAGGGTAGCGGGCCCTACGAGCAGTACTTC.

The chain recombines TRBV5-1 with TRBJ2-4, with TRBD2 identical over 14 bases. Trimming at V came to 4 bases and at J to 7 bases, leaving 16 bases not matched to a gene. The germline V gene encodes CDR1 SGHRS and CDR2 YFSETQ. The CDR3 has 19 amino acids. As DNA, the CDR3 is TGCGCCAGCAGCCCGTTCCGGGGACTAGCGGGAGAGGGGGAGAACATTCAGTACTTC. Its translation: CASSPFRGLAGEGENIQYF.

The J gene is TRBJ1-5, the V gene TRBV27; D uncertain. The CDR3 is 13 amino acids. The V gene's germline CDR1 is MNHEY and CDR2 SMNVEV (reference sequence). V lost 4 bases to trimming and J lost 3 bases, with 7 bases between them. CDR3 in DNA: TGTGCCAGCAGTTGGACGGTCAATCAGCCCCAGCATTTT. Protein sequence: CASSWTVNQPQHF.

The CDR3 spells CASSLRGRPPDTQYF. CDR3 in DNA: TGTGCCAGCAGTTTGAGGGGTCGGCCGCCAGATACGCAGTATTTT. V usage is TRBV28 and J usage is TRBJ2-3; D assignment may be TRBD1 or TRBD2 (5 bases each). Germline V CDR1 and CDR2: MDHEN, SYDVKM. The CDR3 has 15 amino acids. V was pared by 3 bases and J by 4 bases, with 14 bases between.

This clone showed up just once. V and J are TRBV18 and TRBJ2-5, with D unclear. Per the germline V gene, CDR1 is KGHSH and CDR2 is LQKENI. The CDR3 runs 15 residues. Trimming removed 3 bases at V and 3 bases at J, with 14 bases between. This CDR3 reads CASSPDRHRKETQYF. The DNA for the CDR3 is TGTGCCAGCTCACCTGACCGACACAGAAAAGAGACCCAGTACTTC. Filled out from reference TRBV18 and TRBJ2-5, the complete variable domain reads NAGVMQNPRHLVRRRGQEARLRCSPMKGHSHVYWYRQLPEEGLKFMVYLQKENIIDESGMPKERFSAEFPKEGPSILRIQQVVRGDSAAYFCASSPDRHRKETQYFGPGTRLLVL.

This chain's CDR3 is CASSSQRGQDTEAFF. In nucleotides, the CDR3 is TGTGCCAGCAGCTCCCAGAGGGGGCAGGATACTGAAGCTTTCTTT. The chain combines TRBV5-4 with TRBJ1-1; 7 nucleotides line up with TRBD1. This CDR3 contains 15 residues. The V gene's germline CDR1 is SGHNT and CDR2 YYREEE (reference sequence). After removal of 3 bases from V and 5 bases from J, the junction contained 10 bases not matched to a gene.

The chain uses TRBV28 and TRBJ2-1; perhaps TRBD2 as D (5 bases). CDR1 and CDR2 (germline): MDHEN, SYDVKM. This CDR3 has 14 residues. Between the trimmed V and J ends, which lost 3 bases and 12 bases, there was a span of 18 bases. The CDR3 nucleotides read TGTGCCAGCAGTTTGGTTGGGGAGACGGACGGGCAGTTCTTC. It encodes CASSLVGETDGQFF. Looking up the rest from reference TRBV28 and TRBJ2-1 gives the full variable domain: DVKVTQSSRYLVKRTGEKVFLECVQDMDHENMFWYRQDPGLGLRLIYFSYDVKMKEKGDIPEGYSVSREKKERFSLILESASTNQTSMYLCASSLVGETDGQFFGPGTRLTVL.

The chain joins TRBV5-1 to TRBJ2-1, with 7 bases fitting TRBD2. The length of the CDR3 is 16 residues. V shed 0 bases and J 4 bases; nucleotides not matched to a gene: 7. Per germline, CDR1 SGHRS and CDR2 YFSETQ. The CDR3 nucleotides read TGCGCCAGCAGCTTGGAAAGCGGGGCCCTATACAATGAGCAGTTCTTC. Translated, it gives CASSLESGALYNEQFF.

The chain links TRBV6-5 to TRBJ2-3, with D maybe TRBD2 (6 bases). Trimming cost V 7 bases and J 2 bases, with 10 bases left between them. From germline, CDR1 is MNHEY and CDR2 SVGAGI. The CDR3 loop spans 13 amino acids. CDR3 residues: CASIAALTDTQYF. CDR3 coding DNA: TGTGCCAGCATAGCGGCCCTCACAGATACGCAGTATTTT.

V usage is TRBV28 and J usage is TRBJ2-7, with TRBD2 matching 10 bases. CDR1 MDHEN and CDR2 SYDVKM come from the germline V gene. J was trimmed by 2 bases and V by 6 bases; bases with no gene match: 10. The CDR3 extends over 16 amino acids. This chain's CDR3 is CASSPTGLAGAYEQYF. The CDR3 region has the DNA TGTGCCAGCAGCCCAACGGGGCTAGCGGGAGCCTACGAGCAGTACTTC.

The chain joins TRBV5-4 to TRBJ2-7, with D unresolved. Germline CDR1 is SGHNT and CDR2 is YYREEE (reference sequence). Trimming took 0 bases from V and 3 from J, leaving 7 bases between them. This CDR3 comprises 13 residues. The CDR3 is CASSLGIHYEQYF. The CDR3 DNA is TGTGCCAGCAGCTTGGGGATTCACTACGAGCAGTACTTC.

J is TRBJ1-1 and V is TRBV6-5, with TRBD1 as a possible D gene (5 bases). Germline V CDR1 and CDR2: MNHEY, SVGAGI. V dropped 2 bases and J dropped 8 bases, with 12 bases sitting between them. The CDR3 loop spans 13 amino acids. CDR3 nucleotides: TGTGCCAGCAGTTACCGCTCCGGGGCGGAAGCTTTCTTT. This translates into CASSYRSGAEAFF.

This chain joins TRBV15 and TRBJ2-7; 8 nucleotides match TRBD1. Germline V lookup: CDR1 LNHNV, CDR2 YYDKDF (reference sequence). The CDR3 sequence is 15 residues long. With 3 bases clipped from V and 6 bases from J, the junction kept 10 bases outside the gene matches. The CDR3 loop is CATSSPRGQGGEQYF. DNA of the CDR3: TGTGCCACCAGCAGTCCCCGAGGACAGGGAGGCGAGCAGTACTTC.

This clone turned up a few times. The chain joins TRBV13 to TRBJ1-3; tentative D call: TRBD1 (6 bases). From germline, CDR1 is PRHDT and CDR2 FYEKMQ (reference sequence). The V and J ends lost 5 bases and 0 bases respectively, with 17 bases between them. The CDR3 has 17 amino acids. In nucleotides, the CDR3 is TGTGCCAGCAGCCCATTGGCAGGGGCCTTCTCTGGAAACACCATATATTTT. Amino acid sequence: CASSPLAGAFSGNTIYF.

This clone was counted only a few times. The rearrangement uses TRBV13 and TRBJ2-2, with 10 bases fitting TRBD2. The J segment lost 7 bases and the V segment lost 9 bases, leaving 8 bases of the junction unmatched. The germline V gene has CDR1 PRHDT and CDR2 FYEKMQ (reference sequence). CDR3 length: 14 residues. CDR3 nucleotides: TGTGCCAGTAGTAGCGGGGGGCATGGCGGGGAGCTGTTTTTT. It specifies CASSSGGHGGELFF.